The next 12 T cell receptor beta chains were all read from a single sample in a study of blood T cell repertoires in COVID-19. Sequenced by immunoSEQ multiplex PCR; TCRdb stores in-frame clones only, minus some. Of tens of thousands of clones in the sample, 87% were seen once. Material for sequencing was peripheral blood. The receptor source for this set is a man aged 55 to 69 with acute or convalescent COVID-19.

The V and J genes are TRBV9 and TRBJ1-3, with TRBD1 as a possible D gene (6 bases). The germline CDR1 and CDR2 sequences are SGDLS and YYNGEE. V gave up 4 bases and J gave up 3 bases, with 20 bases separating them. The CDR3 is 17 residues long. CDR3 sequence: CASSPLDGGAGGNTIYF. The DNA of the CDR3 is TGTGCCAGCAGCCCCTTGGATGGGGGGGCCGGTGGAAACACCATATATTTT.

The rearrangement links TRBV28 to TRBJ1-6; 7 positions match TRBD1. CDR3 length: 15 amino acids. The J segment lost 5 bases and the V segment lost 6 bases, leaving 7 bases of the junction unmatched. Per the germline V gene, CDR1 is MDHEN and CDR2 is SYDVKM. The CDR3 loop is CASSPEQGNNSPLHF. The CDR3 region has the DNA TGTGCCAGCAGCCCCGAACAGGGGAATAATTCACCCCTCCACTTT.

CDR3 region: CASSSTVNTEAFF. The DNA of the CDR3 is TGTGCCAGCAGCTCGACAGTGAACACTGAAGCTTTCTTT. This rearrangement joins TRBV7-2 to TRBJ1-1, with D perhaps TRBD1 (5 bases). The germline CDR1 and CDR2 sequences are SGHTA and FQGNSA. The CDR3 length is 13 residues. Trimming left V 4 bases short and J 0 bases short, with 6 bases between.

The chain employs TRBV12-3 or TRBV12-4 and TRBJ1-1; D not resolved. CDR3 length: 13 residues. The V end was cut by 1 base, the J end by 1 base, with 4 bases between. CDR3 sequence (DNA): TGTGCCAGCAGTTTAGGTCGGAACACTGAAGCTTTCTTT. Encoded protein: CASSLGRNTEAFF.

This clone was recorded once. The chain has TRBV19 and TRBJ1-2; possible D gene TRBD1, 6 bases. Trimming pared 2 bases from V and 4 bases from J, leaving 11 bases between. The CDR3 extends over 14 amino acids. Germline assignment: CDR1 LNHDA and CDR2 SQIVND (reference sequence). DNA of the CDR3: TGTGCCAGTAGTATAACACAGGGTGGCTATGGCTACACCTTC. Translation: CASSITQGGYGYTF.

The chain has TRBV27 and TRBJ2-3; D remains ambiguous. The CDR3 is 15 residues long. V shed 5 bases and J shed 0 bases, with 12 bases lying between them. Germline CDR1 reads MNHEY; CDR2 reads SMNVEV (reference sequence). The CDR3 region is CASSTQTVSTDTQYF. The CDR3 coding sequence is TGTGCCAGCAGTACACAGACCGTAAGCACAGATACGCAGTATTTT.

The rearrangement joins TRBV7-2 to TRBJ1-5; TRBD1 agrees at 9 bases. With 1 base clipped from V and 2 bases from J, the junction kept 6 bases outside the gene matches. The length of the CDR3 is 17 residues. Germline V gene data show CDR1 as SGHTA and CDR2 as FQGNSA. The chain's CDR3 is CASSLGQGGGGNQPQHF. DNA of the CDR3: TGTGCCAGCAGCTTAGGACAGGGGGGAGGGGGCAATCAGCCCCAGCATTTT. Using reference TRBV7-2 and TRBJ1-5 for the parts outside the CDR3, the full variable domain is GAGVSQSPSNKVTEKGKDVELRCDPISGHTALYWYRQSLGQGLEFLIYFQGNSAPDKSGLPSDRFSAERTGGSVSTLTIQRTQQEDSAVYLCASSLGQGGGGNQPQHFGDGTRLSIL.

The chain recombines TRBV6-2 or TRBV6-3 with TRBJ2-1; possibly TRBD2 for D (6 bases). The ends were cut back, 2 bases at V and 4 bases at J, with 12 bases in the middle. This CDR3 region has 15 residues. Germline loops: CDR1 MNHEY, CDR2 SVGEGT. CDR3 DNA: TGTGCCAGCAGTTACCGTCGGGACTCATACAATGAGCAGTTCTTC. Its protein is CASSYRRDSYNEQFF.

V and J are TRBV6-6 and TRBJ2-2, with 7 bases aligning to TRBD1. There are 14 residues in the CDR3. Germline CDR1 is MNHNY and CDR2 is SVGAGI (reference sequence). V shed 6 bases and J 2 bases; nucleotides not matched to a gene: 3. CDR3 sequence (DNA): TGTGCCAGCAGGCGACAGGGTAACACCGGGGAGCTGTTTTTT. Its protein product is CASRRQGNTGELFF.

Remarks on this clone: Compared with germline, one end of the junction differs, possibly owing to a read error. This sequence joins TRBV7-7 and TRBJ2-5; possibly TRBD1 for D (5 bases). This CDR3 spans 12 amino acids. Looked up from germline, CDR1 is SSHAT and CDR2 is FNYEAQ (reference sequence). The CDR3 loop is CASSLLTGTQYF. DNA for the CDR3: TGTGCTAGCAGCTTATTAACAGGGACCCAGTACTTC.

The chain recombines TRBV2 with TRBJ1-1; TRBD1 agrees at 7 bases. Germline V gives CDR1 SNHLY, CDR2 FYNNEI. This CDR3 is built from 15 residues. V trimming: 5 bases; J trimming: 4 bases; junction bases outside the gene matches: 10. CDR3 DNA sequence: TGTGCCAGCAGTCAAACGGACAGGCTGGGCACTGAAGCTTTCTTT. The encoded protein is CASSQTDRLGTEAFF.

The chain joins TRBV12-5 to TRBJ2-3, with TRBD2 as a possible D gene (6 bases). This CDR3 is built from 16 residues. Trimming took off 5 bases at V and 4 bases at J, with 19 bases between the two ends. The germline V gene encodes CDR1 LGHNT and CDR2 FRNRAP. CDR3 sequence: CASGELRRGVADTQYF. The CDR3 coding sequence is TGTGCTAGTGGTGAGCTTCGGAGGGGCGTTGCAGATACGCAGTATTTT.